The 18 T cell receptor beta chains below come from one sample, sequenced in a study of OX40 agonist ivuxolimab in advanced cancers. TCRdb's copy holds only in-frame clones and misses some; the assay was immunoSEQ multiplex PCR. The table records some 48,000 clones, over 90% of them present only once. The specimen was CD4+ or CD8+ T cells sorted from blood, collected in a trial of the OX40 agonist ivuxolimab. Receptor source: an adult with an advanced solid tumor such as melanoma, head and neck, liver or kidney cancer.

The chain recombines TRBV7-9 with TRBJ1-5; tentatively, D is TRBD1 (6 bases). Per the germline V gene, CDR1 is SEHNR and CDR2 is FQNEAQ (reference sequence). This CDR3 has 13 amino acids. V dropped 4 bases and J dropped 7 bases, with 11 bases sitting between them. This chain's CDR3 is CASSSVGGQPQHF. The CDR3 DNA reads as TGTGCCAGCAGCTCTGTAGGGGGACAGCCCCAGCATTTT.

The gene calls are TRBV5-1 and TRBJ1-5; the match to TRBD1 covers 7 bases. Germline V CDR1 and CDR2: SGHRS, YFSETQ. The CDR3 is made up of 15 amino acids. The V gene end was trimmed by 0 bases and the J gene end by 7 bases; junction bases not matched to a gene: 7. The CDR3 nucleotides read TGCGCCAGCAGCTTGGGACAGGGACCGGGCCAGCCCCAGCATTTT. Its protein is CASSLGQGPGQPQHF.

This chain uses TRBV18 with TRBJ1-2; perhaps TRBD1 as D (6 bases). Germline CDR1 and CDR2: KGHSH and LQKENI. The V gene lost 2 bases and the J gene lost 4 bases, with 11 bases spanning the gap. There are 14 residues in the CDR3. Written as DNA, the CDR3 is TGTGCCAGCTCACCATCGACAGGAATCTATGGCTACACCTTC. This translates into CASSPSTGIYGYTF. Full variable domain (missing parts from reference TRBV18 and TRBJ1-2): NAGVMQNPRHLVRRRGQEARLRCSPMKGHSHVYWYRQLPEEGLKFMVYLQKENIIDESGMPKERFSAEFPKEGPSILRIQQVVRGDSAAYFCASSPSTGIYGYTFGSGTRLTVV.

J is TRBJ1-4 and V is TRBV13, with a tentative D call TRBD1 (5 bases). This CDR3 comprises 14 residues. The germline V gene has CDR1 PRHDT and CDR2 FYEKMQ (reference sequence). Between the trimmed V and J ends, which lost 5 bases and 8 bases, there was a span of 15 bases. CDR3 amino acids: CASSLGPIGEKLFF. CDR3 bases: TGTGCCAGCAGCCTGGGACCGATCGGCGAAAAACTGTTTTTT.

V and J are TRBV28 and TRBJ1-5; the D gene is possibly TRBD1 (5 bases). The germline gives CDR1 MDHEN, CDR2 SYDVKM. Trimming removed 1 base from V and 7 bases from J, with 14 bases in between. The CDR3 runs to 15 residues. The CDR3 reads CASSLFGRDGQPQHF. CDR3 coding DNA: TGTGCCAGCAGTTTATTTGGCAGGGACGGCCAGCCCCAGCATTTT.

This chain links TRBV11-2 with TRBJ2-3; 9 bases are a match to TRBD2. The CDR3 consists of 15 residues. Per the germline V gene, CDR1 is SGHAT and CDR2 is FQNNGV. J lost 1 base, V lost 6 bases, and 5 bases had no gene match. CDR3 nucleotide sequence: TGTGCCAGCAGTCGGACTAGCGAGGGCACAGATACGCAGTATTTT. Its translation is CASSRTSEGTDTQYF.

The chain recombines TRBV5-4 with TRBJ1-2; 11 bases fit TRBD1. The CDR3 length is 17 residues. The junction had 12 bases not matched to a gene; V was cut back by 4 bases and J by 4 bases. The germline gives CDR1 SGHNT, CDR2 YYREEE (reference sequence). The CDR3 loop is CASSEDRGRNRSYGYTF. The CDR3 nucleotides are TGTGCCAGCAGCGAGGACAGGGGGCGGAATCGAAGCTATGGCTACACCTTC.

The chain has TRBV19 and TRBJ2-1, with a weak D call TRBD2 (6 bases). The V gene's germline CDR1 is LNHDA and CDR2 SQIVND (reference sequence). The CDR3 is 16 residues long. V lost 5 bases and J lost 8, with 22 bases in between. The CDR3 nucleotides are TGTGCCAGTAGTTTTGTAGGCTATGGGGGGAGCCATGAGCAGTTCTTC. Amino acids: CASSFVGYGGSHEQFF.

This clone was observed once. The chain employs TRBV18 and TRBJ1-1, with TRBD1 identical over 8 bases. CDR1 and CDR2 from the germline V gene are KGHSH and LQKENI. With 5 bases clipped from V and 0 bases from J, the junction kept 5 bases outside the gene matches. The CDR3 contains 15 residues. CDR3 nucleotides: TGTGCCAGCTCAACTCGGGACAGGATGAACACTGAAGCTTTCTTT. It is translated as CASSTRDRMNTEAFF.

The gene calls are TRBV6-1 and TRBJ1-6; D not certain. There are 15 residues in the CDR3. The germline V gene encodes CDR1 MNHNS and CDR2 SASEGT. Trimming shortened V by 2 bases and J by 5 bases, and 10 bases separated the two germline ends. CDR3 nucleotide sequence: TGTGCCAGCAGTGAAAGGGCAGGAGATAATTCACCCCTCCACTTT. This codes for CASSERAGDNSPLHF.

J is TRBJ2-3 and V is TRBV9; 12 bases line up with TRBD2. V lost 3 bases and J lost 3; bases outside the gene matches: 5. Germline V gene sequence: CDR1 SGDLS, CDR2 YYNGEE. This CDR3 spans 16 amino acids. CDR3 protein: CASSGLAGGLTDTQYF. The CDR3 DNA sequence: TGTGCCAGCAGCGGGCTAGCGGGGGGGTTGACAGATACGCAGTATTTT.

This sequence joins TRBV2 and TRBJ2-1; D possibly corresponds to TRBD2 (5 bases). The germline gives CDR1 SNHLY, CDR2 FYNNEI. The CDR3 covers 12 residues. Trimming shortened V by 4 bases and J by 6 bases, and 7 bases separated the two germline ends. This CDR3 is CASSGRINEQFF. CDR3 bases: TGTGCCAGCAGTGGGAGGATCAATGAGCAGTTCTTC.

This clone was found a few times. The chain is built from TRBV4-3 and TRBJ1-1; D possibly corresponds to TRBD1 (5 bases). The V and J ends lost 4 bases and 2 bases respectively, with 17 bases between them. The CDR3 is 16 residues long. Per the germline V gene, CDR1 is LGHNA and CDR2 is YSLEER. CDR3 protein: CASSRGSAGLNTEAFF. CDR3 bases: TGCGCCAGCAGCCGGGGGTCGGCAGGCCTAAACACTGAAGCTTTCTTT.

The gene calls are TRBV7-3 and TRBJ2-3; 11 bases agree with TRBD2. J lost 1 base, V lost 0 bases, and 9 bases had no gene match. CDR3 length: 19 amino acids. CDR1 is SGHTA, CDR2 FQGTGA, per germline. CDR3: CASSLTLTVTSGGTDTQYF. CDR3 nucleotide sequence: TGTGCCAGCAGCTTAACCCTGACGGTGACTAGCGGGGGCACAGATACGCAGTATTTT.

The chain uses TRBV5-4 and TRBJ1-1; D is unclear. The CDR3 runs 12 residues. The V end was cut by 4 bases, the J end by 4 bases, with 8 bases between. Per the germline V gene, CDR1 is SGHNT and CDR2 is YYREEE (reference sequence). In nucleotides, the CDR3 is TGTGCCAGCAGCCAAGCCAGCACTGAAGCTTTCTTT. Its protein is CASSQASTEAFF.

The rearrangement links TRBV4-1 to TRBJ2-2; 10 nucleotides align to TRBD2. The CDR3 consists of 19 residues. The J segment lost 5 bases and the V segment lost 1 base, leaving 13 bases of the junction unmatched. Germline values: CDR1 MGHRA, CDR2 YSYEKL. CDR3 nucleotide sequence: TGCGCCAGCAGCCAAGTAATATTTCGTGTAGCGGGGGGAACCGGGGAGCTGTTTTTT. Translated: CASSQVIFRVAGGTGELFF.

The chain employs TRBV2 and TRBJ2-3, with 9 bases that match TRBD1. Losses at the gene ends were 11 bases for V and 4 bases for J; bases not matched to a gene: 7. The germline V gene has CDR1 SNHLY and CDR2 FYNNEI. This CDR3 has 13 amino acids. CDR3 loop: CAGGTGTPDTQYF. DNA for the CDR3: TGTGCCGGAGGGACAGGGACACCAGATACGCAGTATTTT. Complete variable domain (other parts from reference TRBV2 and TRBJ2-3): EPEVTQTPSHQVTQMGQEVILRCVPISNHLYFYWYRQILGQKVEFLVSFYNNEISEKSEIFDDQFSVERPDGSNFTLKIRSTKLEDSAMYFCAGGTGTPDTQYFGPGTRLTVL.

This chain joins TRBV19 and TRBJ1-1; D remains unclear. CDR1 is LNHDA, CDR2 SQIVND, per germline (reference sequence). The V gene lost 7 bases and the J gene lost 6 bases, with 12 bases spanning the gap. The CDR3 runs to 12 residues. The CDR3 DNA reads as TGTGCCAGTAACTTCTTCGGAGCTGAAGCTTTCTTT. It codes for CASNFFGAEAFF.